A selection of T cell receptor beta chains follows, all from one sample in a study of blood T cell repertoires in COVID-19. Clones were sequenced by immunoSEQ multiplex PCR, and TCRdb holds only the in-frame ones, with some missing. Of approximately 140,000 clones listed, more than 60% are singletons. Source material: peripheral blood. The receptors here all came from a man at least 80 years old with acute or convalescent COVID-19. CDR3s include the opening cysteine and the closing phenylalanine or tryptophan. Each record gives: J gene, CDR3 length, clone size, V gene, D gene, CDR3 protein, CDR3 DNA. The D gene is left open where the match is weak. Clone sizes are given selectively: once, few, many, or a class where the clone is expanded.

J gene: TRBJ2-2
CDR3 length: 13
clone size: NA
V gene: TRBV10-3
D gene: NA
CDR3 protein: CASGGVGYGELFF
CDR3 DNA: TGTGCATCGGGGGGCGTTGGTTACGGGGAGCTGTTTTTT

J gene: TRBJ2-7
CDR3 length: 16
clone size: NA
V gene: TRBV6-2/TRBV6-3
D gene: TRBD1
CDR3 protein: CASSYSGRDSTYEQYF
CDR3 DNA: TGTGCCAGCAGTTACTCGGGCAGGGACAGTACCTACGAGCAGTACTTC

J gene: TRBJ1-2
CDR3 length: 15
clone size: NA
V gene: TRBV5-5
D gene: TRBD1
CDR3 protein: CASSLVGQGIYGYTF
CDR3 DNA: TGTGCCAGCAGCTTGGTGGGACAGGGAATCTATGGCTACACCTTC

J gene: TRBJ2-5
CDR3 length: 12
clone size: NA
V gene: TRBV29-1
D gene: NA
CDR3 protein: CSVFRDQETQYF
CDR3 DNA: TGCAGCGTTTTCCGGGACCAAGAGACCCAGTACTTC

J gene: TRBJ2-2
CDR3 length: 15
clone size: NA
V gene: TRBV6-2/TRBV6-3
D gene: TRBD2
CDR3 protein: CASSYWRGVTGELFF
CDR3 DNA: TGTGCCAGCAGTTACTGGCGGGGGGTAACCGGGGAGCTGTTTTTT

J gene: TRBJ2-2
CDR3 length: 15
clone size: NA
V gene: TRBV5-1
D gene: TRBD1
CDR3 protein: CASSLFGTATGELFF
CDR3 DNA: TGCGCCAGCAGCTTATTCGGGACAGCCACCGGGGAGCTGTTTTTT

J gene: TRBJ1-4
CDR3 length: 16
clone size: NA
V gene: TRBV4-3
D gene: NA
CDR3 protein: CASSQGSGIRDEKLFF
CDR3 DNA: TGCGCCAGCAGCCAAGGTTCAGGGATAAGGGATGAAAAACTGTTTTTT

J gene: TRBJ2-2
CDR3 length: 16
clone size: NA
V gene: TRBV13
D gene: NA
CDR3 protein: CASSPGGTANTGELFF
CDR3 DNA: TGTGCCAGCAGCCCGGGGGGGACAGCTAACACCGGGGAGCTGTTTTTT

J gene: TRBJ2-7
CDR3 length: 15
clone size: once
V gene: TRBV7-9
D gene: NA
CDR3 protein: CASSSVRVGSGEQYF
CDR3 DNA: TGTGCCAGCAGCTCGGTCAGGGTTGGGTCCGGCGAGCAGTACTTC

J gene: TRBJ1-5
CDR3 length: 14
clone size: NA
V gene: TRBV7-2
D gene: NA
CDR3 protein: CASSPAGGDQPQHF
CDR3 DNA: TGTGCCAGCAGCCCTGCGGGTGGGGATCAGCCCCAGCATTTT

J gene: TRBJ2-7
CDR3 length: 16
clone size: many
V gene: TRBV11-2
D gene: TRBD2
CDR3 protein: CASSTFGLAGNYEQYF
CDR3 DNA: TGTGCCAGCAGCACCTTTGGACTAGCGGGGAACTACGAGCAGTACTTC

J gene: TRBJ1-5
CDR3 length: 15
clone size: NA
V gene: TRBV27
D gene: NA
CDR3 protein: CASKQARSSAQPQHF
CDR3 DNA: TGTGCCAGCAAACAGGCGCGGTCATCCGCTCAGCCCCAGCATTTT

J gene: TRBJ2-5
CDR3 length: 14
clone size: NA
V gene: TRBV10-3
D gene: NA
CDR3 protein: CAISDQGRGETQYF
CDR3 DNA: TGTGCCATCAGTGATCAGGGGCGCGGAGAGACCCAGTACTTC

J gene: TRBJ1-3
CDR3 length: 16
clone size: NA
V gene: TRBV7-6
D gene: TRBD1
CDR3 protein: CASSLASGGGFNTIYF
CDR3 DNA: TGTGCCAGCAGCTTAGCTTCAGGGGGTGGATTCAACACCATATATTTT

J gene: TRBJ2-3
CDR3 length: 16
clone size: NA
V gene: TRBV5-1
D gene: NA
CDR3 protein: CASSFQGRGGTDTQYF
CDR3 DNA: TGCGCCAGCAGCTTTCAGGGGAGGGGTGGCACAGATACGCAGTATTTT

J gene: TRBJ2-1
CDR3 length: 13
clone size: few
V gene: TRBV7-9
D gene: TRBD1
CDR3 protein: CASRDRGDNEQFF
CDR3 DNA: TGTGCCAGCCGGGACAGGGGGGACAATGAGCAGTTCTTC

J gene: TRBJ1-5
CDR3 length: 16
clone size: NA
V gene: TRBV5-1
D gene: NA
CDR3 protein: CASSYRVGISNQPQHF
CDR3 DNA: TGCGCCAGCAGTTACAGGGTTGGCATTAGCAATCAGCCCCAGCATTTT

J gene: TRBJ1-5
CDR3 length: 16
clone size: NA
V gene: TRBV9
D gene: NA
CDR3 protein: CASSDGGGRGNQPQHF
CDR3 DNA: TGTGCCAGCAGCGATGGGGGAGGTCGGGGAAATCAGCCCCAGCATTTT

J gene: TRBJ2-2
CDR3 length: 15
clone size: NA
V gene: TRBV9
D gene: TRBD2
CDR3 protein: CASSPRERGAGELFF
CDR3 DNA: TGTGCCAGCAGCCCCCGGGAGCGGGGGGCCGGGGAGCTGTTTTTT

J gene: TRBJ1-1
CDR3 length: 15
clone size: NA
V gene: TRBV15
D gene: NA
CDR3 protein: CATSRDISRTSEAFF
CDR3 DNA: TGTGCCACCAGCAGAGATATCAGCCGGACTAGTGAAGCTTTCTTT

J gene: TRBJ2-7
CDR3 length: 14
clone size: NA
V gene: TRBV11-2
D gene: TRBD2
CDR3 protein: CASSSSGGPYEQYF
CDR3 DNA: TGTGCCAGCAGCTCTAGCGGGGGACCCTACGAGCAGTACTTC

J gene: TRBJ1-2
CDR3 length: 16
clone size: NA
V gene: TRBV18
D gene: TRBD1
CDR3 protein: CASSPPGDRSDYGYTF
CDR3 DNA: TGTGCCAGCTCACCACCCGGGGACAGGAGTGACTATGGCTACACCTTC

J gene: TRBJ1-1
CDR3 length: 14
clone size: NA
V gene: TRBV30
D gene: NA
CDR3 protein: CAWSVRHLHTEAFF
CDR3 DNA: TGTGCCTGGAGTGTACGACATTTACACACTGAAGCTTTCTTT

J gene: TRBJ2-2
CDR3 length: 15
clone size: NA
V gene: TRBV7-2
D gene: TRBD1
CDR3 protein: CASSWDSTNTGELFF
CDR3 DNA: TGTGCCAGCAGTTGGGACAGCACGAACACCGGGGAGCTGTTTTTT

J gene: TRBJ2-7
CDR3 length: 14
clone size: few
V gene: TRBV6-6
D gene: TRBD1
CDR3 protein: CASSRQGSTYEQYF
CDR3 DNA: TGTGCCAGCAGCCGACAGGGGTCGACCTACGAGCAGTACTTC

J gene: TRBJ2-5
CDR3 length: 15
clone size: NA
V gene: TRBV18
D gene: TRBD1
CDR3 protein: CASSEGQDPRETQYF
CDR3 DNA: TGTGCCAGCTCAGAAGGACAGGACCCCAGGGAGACCCAGTACTTC

J gene: TRBJ1-2
CDR3 length: 12
clone size: NA
V gene: TRBV28
D gene: TRBD1
CDR3 protein: CASRTGVYGYTF
CDR3 DNA: TGTGCCAGCAGAACAGGGGTCTATGGCTACACCTTC

J gene: TRBJ2-2
CDR3 length: 16
clone size: NA
V gene: TRBV11-2
D gene: NA
CDR3 protein: CASSFLQVQNTGELFF
CDR3 DNA: TGTGCCAGCAGCTTCCTACAGGTCCAAAACACCGGGGAGCTGTTTTTT

J gene: TRBJ2-5
CDR3 length: 16
clone size: NA
V gene: TRBV11-2
D gene: NA
CDR3 protein: CASSLGLSGPQETQYF
CDR3 DNA: TGTGCCAGCAGCTTAGGTCTTAGCGGCCCTCAAGAGACCCAGTACTTC

J gene: TRBJ1-3
CDR3 length: 15
clone size: many
V gene: TRBV27
D gene: NA
CDR3 protein: CASSLSGSSGNTIYF
CDR3 DNA: TGTGCCAGCAGTTTATCCGGGAGCTCTGGAAACACCATATATTTT

J gene: TRBJ2-1
CDR3 length: 13
clone size: NA
V gene: TRBV20-1
D gene: TRBD1
CDR3 protein: CSASLGTGNEQFF
CDR3 DNA: TGCAGTGCTAGTCTCGGGACAGGGAATGAGCAGTTCTTC

J gene: TRBJ2-1
CDR3 length: 16
clone size: few
V gene: TRBV28
D gene: TRBD2
CDR3 protein: CASSRLNGGSYNEQFF
CDR3 DNA: TGTGCCAGCAGCCGCCTGAACGGGGGGTCCTACAATGAGCAGTTCTTC

J gene: TRBJ2-7
CDR3 length: 15
clone size: NA
V gene: TRBV6-4
D gene: TRBD2
CDR3 protein: CASSEGTGGLYEQYF
CDR3 DNA: TGTGCCAGCAGTGAAGGAACGGGGGGTCTATACGAGCAGTACTTC

J gene: TRBJ2-5
CDR3 length: 14
clone size: once
V gene: TRBV6-6
D gene: NA
CDR3 protein: CASSPSPGQETQYF
CDR3 DNA: TGTGCCAGCAGCCCGAGCCCGGGTCAAGAGACCCAGTACTTC

J gene: TRBJ1-1
CDR3 length: 14
clone size: NA
V gene: TRBV6-5
D gene: NA
CDR3 protein: CASSLDAVGRGAFF
CDR3 DNA: TGTGCCAGCAGTCTGGATGCGGTCGGAAGAGGAGCTTTCTTT

J gene: TRBJ1-1
CDR3 length: 14
clone size: few
V gene: TRBV24-1
D gene: TRBD1
CDR3 protein: CATSDNRGVAEAFF
CDR3 DNA: TGTGCCACCAGTGACAACAGGGGAGTGGCTGAAGCTTTCTTT

J gene: TRBJ1-2
CDR3 length: 14
clone size: NA
V gene: TRBV3-1/TRBV3-2
D gene: NA
CDR3 protein: CASSQHTSPGGYTF
CDR3 DNA: TGTGCCAGCAGCCAACACACCTCCCCGGGAGGCTACACCTTC